This T cell receptor (beta chain) derives from a study of cytotoxic CD8 clonotypes in ibrutinib-treated CLL. The overall study: The group held approximately eleven relapsed/refractory and 15 treatment-naive patients, with some 17 IGHV unmutated. Study conclusions and caveats: Lymph node repertoires were not studied, and sampling times were unmatched. Patients had baseline clonality above age-matched healthy donors, and this clonality moved with circulating CD8+ T-cell counts.

Investigators sought sequencing depths of between 1 in 200,000 and 1 in 1 million T cells. Measured with immunoSEQ multiplex PCR; TCRdb has only the in-frame clones, and not every one. The sample yields about 140,000 clones, about 80% seen once. The CDR3 spans 13 residues. Trimming took off 6 bases at V and 2 bases at J, with 11 bases between the two ends. Germline V gives CDR1 ENHRY, CDR2 SYGVKD. Of note for this clone: The antigen remains undetermined.

This chain links TRBV10-3 with TRBJ2-7, with TRBD2 as a possible D gene (7 bases). Sequenced here: PBMCs, sampled after 24 months of ibrutinib treatment. The source of this sequence is a human donor with chronic lymphocytic leukemia. CDR3: CAISRGAAYEQYF. The CDR3 bases are TGTGCCATCAGCCGGGGGGCAGCCTACGAGCAGTACTTC.